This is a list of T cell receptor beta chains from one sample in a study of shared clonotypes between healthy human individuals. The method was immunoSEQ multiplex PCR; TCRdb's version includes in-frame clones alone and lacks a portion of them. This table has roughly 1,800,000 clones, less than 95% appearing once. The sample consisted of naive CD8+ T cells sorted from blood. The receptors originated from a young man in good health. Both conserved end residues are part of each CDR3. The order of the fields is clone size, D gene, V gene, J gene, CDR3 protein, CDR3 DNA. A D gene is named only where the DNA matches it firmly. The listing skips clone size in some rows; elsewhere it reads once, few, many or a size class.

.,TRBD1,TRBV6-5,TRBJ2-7,CASSYSTGQGSYEQYF,TGTGCCAGCAGTTACTCGACGGGACAGGGCTCCTACGAGCAGTACTTC
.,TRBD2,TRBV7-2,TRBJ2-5,CASSLVVSLAGGPGETQYF,TGTGCCAGCAGCTTAGTAGTTAGCCTAGCGGGGGGGCCAGGGGAGACCCAGTACTTC
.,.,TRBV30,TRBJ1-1,CAWSVQTGRGAFF,TGTGCCTGGAGTGTACAGACAGGAAGGGGAGCTTTCTTT
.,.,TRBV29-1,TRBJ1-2,CSVERIDKGNYGYTF,TGCAGCGTTGAAAGAATAGACAAGGGCAACTATGGCTACACCTTC
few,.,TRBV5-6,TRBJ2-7,CASSLASGSYEQYF,TGTGCCAGCAGCTTGGCCAGCGGCTCCTACGAGCAGTACTTC
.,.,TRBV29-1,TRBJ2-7,CSVEAENYEQYF,TGCAGCGTTGAGGCGGAGAACTACGAGCAGTACTTC
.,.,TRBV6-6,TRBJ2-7,CASSATAYEQYF,TGTGCCAGCAGTGCGACAGCCTACGAGCAGTACTTC
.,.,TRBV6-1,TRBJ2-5,CASSEGQGLQETQYF,TGTGCCAGCAGTGAGGGGCAGGGGCTTCAGGAGACCCAGTACTTC
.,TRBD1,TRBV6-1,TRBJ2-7,CATGEAGGYEQYF,TGTGCCACTGGAGAGGCAGGGGGCTACGAGCAGTACTTC
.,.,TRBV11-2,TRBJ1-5,CASSLKRWLSNQPQHF,TGTGCCAGCAGCTTAAAGAGGTGGCTTAGCAATCAGCCCCAGCATTTT
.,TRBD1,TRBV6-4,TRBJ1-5,CASRTGDQPQHF,TGTGCCAGCAGGACAGGGGATCAGCCCCAGCATTTT
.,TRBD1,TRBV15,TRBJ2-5,CATSLEQGFQRETQYF,TGTGCCACCAGTCTAGAACAGGGGTTTCAGCGGGAGACCCAGTACTTC
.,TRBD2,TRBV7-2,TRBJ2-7,CASSFGGSSYEQYF,TGTGCCAGCAGCTTCGGGGGGAGCTCCTACGAGCAGTACTTC
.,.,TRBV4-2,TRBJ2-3,CASSQDGQGRTDTQYF,TGTGCCAGCAGCCAAGATGGGCAGGGCCGCACAGATACGCAGTATTTT
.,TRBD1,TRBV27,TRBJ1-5,CASSALTGVNNQPQHF,TGTGCCAGCAGTGCACTAACAGGGGTGAACAATCAGCCCCAGCATTTT
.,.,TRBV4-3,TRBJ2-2,CASQSGYSNTGELFF,TGCGCCAGCCAGTCGGGCTATTCGAACACCGGGGAGCTGTTTTTT
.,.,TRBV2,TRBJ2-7,CASSDLADSYEQYF,TGTGCCAGCAGTGATTTAGCCGATTCCTACGAGCAGTACTTC
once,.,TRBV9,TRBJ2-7,CASSAEVGAYEQYF,TGTGCCAGCAGCGCGGAGGTAGGGGCCTACGAGCAGTACTTC
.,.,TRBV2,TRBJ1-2,CASSEEIDLNYGYTF,TGTGCCAGCAGTGAAGAGATTGACCTTAACTATGGCTACACCTTC
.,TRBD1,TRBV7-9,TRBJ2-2,CASSPTGTGNTGELFF,TGTGCCAGCAGCCCCACCGGGACAGGGAACACCGGGGAGCTGTTTTTT
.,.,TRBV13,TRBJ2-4,CASSSQGRNIQYF,TGTGCCAGCAGCTCCCAAGGGAGGAACATTCAGTACTTC
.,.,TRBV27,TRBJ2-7,CASRQTIASGVEQYF,TGTGCCAGCCGTCAAACCATAGCCTCAGGGGTCGAGCAGTACTTC
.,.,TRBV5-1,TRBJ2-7,CASSLAVEGNYEQYF,TGCGCCAGCAGCTTGGCCGTGGAGGGGAACTACGAGCAGTACTTC
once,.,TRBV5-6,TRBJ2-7,CASSPAGYPYEQYF,TGTGCCAGCAGCCCGGCGGGCTACCCCTACGAGCAGTACTTC
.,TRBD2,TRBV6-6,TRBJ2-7,CASSFSGLAAHEQYF,TGTGCCAGCAGTTTTTCGGGACTAGCGGCGCACGAGCAGTACTTC
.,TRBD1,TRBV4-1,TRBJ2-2,CASSQVGGERTGELFF,TGCGCCAGCAGCCAAGTAGGGGGCGAGAGGACCGGGGAGCTGTTTTTT
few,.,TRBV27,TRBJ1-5,CASSFLGDSNQPQHF,TGTGCCAGCAGTTTCCTTGGGGATAGCAATCAGCCCCAGCATTTT
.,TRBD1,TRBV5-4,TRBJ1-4,CASSLTGTEGEKLFF,TGTGCCAGCAGCTTGACCGGGACAGAGGGGGAAAAACTGTTTTTT
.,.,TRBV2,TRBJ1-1,CASQGDSYSNTEAFF,TGTGCCAGCCAAGGGGATAGCTATTCGAACACTGAAGCTTTCTTT
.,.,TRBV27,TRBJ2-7,CASSLKGSYEQYF,TGTGCCAGCAGTTTGAAAGGCTCCTACGAGCAGTACTTC
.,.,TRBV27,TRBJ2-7,CASSSLKTLNLDEQYF,TGTGCCAGCAGTTCCCTGAAAACTCTTAACCTGGACGAGCAGTACTTC
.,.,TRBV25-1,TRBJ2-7,CASSPPGSYEQYF,TGTGCCAGCAGTCCCCCAGGGAGTTACGAGCAGTACTTC
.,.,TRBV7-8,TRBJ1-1,CASSPEQVGNTEAFF,TGTGCCAGCAGCCCGGAACAGGTGGGGAACACTGAAGCTTTCTTT
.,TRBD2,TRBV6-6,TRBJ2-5,CASSYLAGLETQYF,TGTGCCAGCAGTTACTTAGCGGGGTTGGAGACCCAGTACTTC
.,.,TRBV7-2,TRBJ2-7,CASSPGRQAGPYEQYF,TGTGCCAGCAGCCCAGGGCGACAGGCCGGACCCTACGAGCAGTACTTC
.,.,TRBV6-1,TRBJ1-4,CASSIEGGSGEKLFF,TGTGCCAGCAGTATCGAGGGAGGCTCCGGTGAAAAACTGTTTTTT
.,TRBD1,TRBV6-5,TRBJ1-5,CASSSTGVNQPQHF,TGTGCCAGCAGTTCGACAGGGGTCAATCAGCCCCAGCATTTT
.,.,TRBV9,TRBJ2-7,CASSVGGAYYEQYF,TGTGCCAGCAGCGTAGGGGGGGCGTACTACGAGCAGTACTTC
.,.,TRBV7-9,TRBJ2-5,CASSPGASQETQYF,TGTGCCAGCAGTCCTGGGGCCAGTCAAGAGACCCAGTACTTC
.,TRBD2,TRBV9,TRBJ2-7,CASSVGGSPSYEQYF,TGTGCCAGCAGCGTAGGCGGGAGCCCTTCCTACGAGCAGTACTTC
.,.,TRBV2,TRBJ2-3,CASSEVRVADTQYF,TGTGCCAGCAGTGAAGTCCGAGTAGCAGATACGCAGTATTTT
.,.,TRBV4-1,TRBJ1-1,CASSQTIGSNTEAFF,TGCGCCAGCAGCCAAACGATCGGAAGTAACACTGAAGCTTTCTTT
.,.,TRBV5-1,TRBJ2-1,CASSPRGESEQFF,TGCGCCAGCAGCCCACGGGGCGAAAGTGAGCAGTTCTTC
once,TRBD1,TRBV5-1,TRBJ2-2,CASSLDRGGELFF,TGCGCCAGCAGCTTGGACAGGGGAGGGGAGCTGTTTTTT
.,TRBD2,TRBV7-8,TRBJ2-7,CASSHGLAQTYEQYF,TGTGCCAGCAGCCACGGACTAGCGCAAACCTACGAGCAGTACTTC
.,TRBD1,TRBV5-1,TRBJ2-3,CASSWTGGRDTDTQYF,TGCGCCAGCAGCTGGACAGGGGGCCGAGACACAGATACGCAGTATTTT
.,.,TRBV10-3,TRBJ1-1,CAISEDTSNTEAFF,TGTGCCATCAGTGAAGACACTTCGAACACTGAAGCTTTCTTT
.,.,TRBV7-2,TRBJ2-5,CASSLLRVQETQYF,TGTGCCAGCAGCCTACTAAGGGTCCAAGAGACCCAGTACTTC